This T cell receptor beta chain comes out of a study of blood T cell repertoires in COVID-19. Clinical history reported by participants formed the basis on which cohorts were assigned. There are 13 residues in the CDR3. Per germline, CDR1 SGHTA and CDR2 FQGNSA. V was pared by 4 bases and J by 16 bases, with 12 bases of the junction left unmatched. Original analysis: Estimation of nucleated cell counts was performed using reference gene primer amplification. Assay used: immunoSEQ multiplex PCR; TCRdb lists only in-frame clones, some missing. That table gives V, J and clone size, and the DNA gave D and trimming. The sample has hundreds of thousands of clones, about 79% seen once.

The source material was PBMCs or T cells enriched from blood (not recorded which). This receptor was taken from a woman between 55 and 75 years old who had recovered from COVID-19. This chain connects TRBV7-2 to TRBJ1-4; TRBD1 agrees at 7 bases. The CDR3 is CASSSGQALTAFF. The DNA of the CDR3 is TGTGCCAGCAGCTCAGGACAGGCACTCACGGCGTTTTTT.